The rows below give T cell receptor beta chains drawn from one sample of a study of molecular identifiers for immune sequencing clone quantification. TCRdb called the PCR reads again in MiXCR, with one record for every CDR3 protein. The sample lists hundreds of thousands of distinct CDR3 sequences, 20% to 25% occurring once. The sample taken for sequencing was naive CD8+ T cells from blood, with Jurkat cell RNA spiked in. The receptors stem from a human donor in good health. Some libraries in this study had Jurkat cell RNA spiked in. Both conserved end residues are part of each CDR3. D genes are given only for firm matches. A row's size may be missing; if present it is once, few, many or a size class.

.	TRBV29-1	many	TRBJ2-5	TGCAGCGTTGAAGGATATGAGACCCAGTACTTC	CSVEGYETQYF
.	TRBV27	many	TRBJ2-5	TGTGCCAGCAGCCCCTACCTGGAGGAAGAGACCCAGTACTTC	CASSPYLEEETQYF
.	TRBV9	many	TRBJ2-4	TGTGCCAGCAGCGTAGTGACGGGAGCAGGCGACATTCAGTACTTC	CASSVVTGAGDIQYF
.	TRBV7-2	many	TRBJ1-2	TGTGCCAGCAGGGTTGAACAGGGCGCTAACTATGGCTACACCTTC	CASRVEQGANYGYTF
.	TRBV9	many	TRBJ2-4	TGTGCCAGCAGCGGGCCTGATGGGCCCCTGAAAAACATTCAGTACTTC	CASSGPDGPLKNIQYF
TRBD2	TRBV28	many	TRBJ2-7	TGTGCCAGCAGTCCACCGACTAGCGCGGCCTACGAGCAGTACTTC	CASSPPTSAAYEQYF
.	TRBV28	many	TRBJ2-2	TGTGCCAGCAGTTCGGCGGGACACCTCACCGGGGAGCTGTTTTTT	CASSSAGHLTGELFF
.	TRBV28	many	TRBJ2-3	TGTGCCAGCAGTCCCCTCTTAGGGTCAAACACAGATACGCAGTATTTT	CASSPLLGSNTDTQYF
TRBD2	TRBV6-6	many	TRBJ2-2	TGTGCCAGCAGCTTTACTGGTCTAGCGGGAACCGGGGAGCTGTTTTTT	CASSFTGLAGTGELFF
.	TRBV6-5	.	TRBJ1-1	TGTGCCAGCAGTTACTCGGCAAGGTGGCTGAACACTGAAGCTTTCTTT	CASSYSARWLNTEAFF
TRBD1	TRBV6-2/TRBV6-3	few	TRBJ1-1	TGTGCCAGCAGTTATTACCGCGGAGGGGGCAGGGGGACTGAAGCTTTCTTT	CASSYYRGGGRGTEAFF
.	TRBV6-5	many	TRBJ1-1	TGTGCCAGCAGAAACGATGGGGGTGTGACTTTCTTT	CASRNDGGVTFF
.	TRBV20-1	many	TRBJ2-3	TGCAGTGCTAGAGATCCGGGACTTGCGGAAGATACGCAGTATTTT	CSARDPGLAEDTQYF
.	TRBV28	.	TRBJ1-1	TGTGCCAGCAGTTTAAGTAAGGGGAACACTGAAGCTTTCTTT	CASSLSKGNTEAFF
TRBD1	TRBV25-1	many	TRBJ1-1	TGTGCCAGCAGTGCCTCCTCGACAGGGGTCACTGAAGCTTTCTTT	CASSASSTGVTEAFF
.	TRBV20-1	many	TRBJ2-7	TGCAGTGCTAGAGATTATGCGGGGCCCTACGAGCAGTACTTC	CSARDYAGPYEQYF
.	TRBV14	many	TRBJ2-5	TGTGCCAGCAGCCACGGGTTCCACAGCGTGCGGAAAGAGACCCAGTACTTC	CASSHGFHSVRKETQYF
.	TRBV20-1	.	TRBJ2-2	TGCAGTGCCGATTCTGGGAACACCGGGGAGCTGTTTTTT	CSADSGNTGELFF
.	TRBV9	many	TRBJ2-2	TGTGCCAGCAGCAGAAACTTCGTGGGCCCGAACACCGGGGAGCTGTTTTTT	CASSRNFVGPNTGELFF
TRBD1	TRBV7-9	many	TRBJ1-4	TGTGCCAGCAGCCGACAGGGCCTAAATGAAAAACTGTTTTTT	CASSRQGLNEKLFF
TRBD1	TRBV3-1	many	TRBJ1-2	TGTGCCAGCAGCAACGGGACAGTCGAGCCATTC	CASSNGTVEPF
.	TRBV4-2	many	TRBJ2-7	TGTGCCAGCAGCCGGTACGAGCAGTACTTC	CASSRYEQYF
TRBD2	TRBV6-2/TRBV6-3	many	TRBJ2-3	TGTGCCAGCAGGTCAGCGGGAAACACAGATACGCAGTATTTT	CASRSAGNTDTQYF
.	TRBV27	many	TRBJ2-3	TGTGCCAGCAGTATCGCCCGCCCCGCTGTGGCAGATACGCAGTATTTT	CASSIARPAVADTQYF
TRBD1	TRBV7-9	many	TRBJ1-4	TGTGCCAGCAGCACTAACCGGGACAGCACAAATGAAAAACTGTTTTTT	CASSTNRDSTNEKLFF
.	TRBV2	many	TRBJ2-1	TGTGCCAGCAGTGAAACACAGGAAAACAATGAGCAGTTCTTC	CASSETQENNEQFF
.	TRBV6-4	.	TRBJ1-6	TGTGCCAGCAGTCCCGGGCATAATTCACCCCTCCACTTT	CASSPGHNSPLHF
TRBD1	TRBV5-1	many	TRBJ2-3	TGCGCCAGCAGCTGGCTACTTCGGACAGGGTATATCACAGATACGCAGTATTTT	CASSWLLRTGYITDTQYF
.	TRBV2	many	TRBJ1-1	TGTGCCAGCAGTGAACCCCCATTCCCTGAAGCTTTCTTT	CASSEPPFPEAFF
.	TRBV6-5	many	TRBJ2-7	TGTGCCAGCAGTTCCCCGGGACCCTACGAGCAGTACTTC	CASSSPGPYEQYF
.	TRBV10-3	.	TRBJ2-1	TGTGCCATCAGTGAAGGGACGATCCATGAGCAGTTCTTC	CAISEGTIHEQFF
.	TRBV6-2/TRBV6-3	many	TRBJ2-1	TGTGCCAGCAGTTACAATGGTGAGCAGTTCTTC	CASSYNGEQFF
.	TRBV27	many	TRBJ2-5	TGTGCCAGCAGTCCGCTGACACCCAGGAGACAAGAGACCCAGTACTTC	CASSPLTPRRQETQYF
TRBD1	TRBV20-1	.	TRBJ2-1	TGCAGTGCTACAACCCCCGGGACAGGGGGCCTTGAGCAGTTCTTC	CSATTPGTGGLEQFF
TRBD1	TRBV9	many	TRBJ2-1	TGTGCCAGCAGCATCCGGGACAGTTACAATGAGCAGTTCTTC	CASSIRDSYNEQFF
TRBD1	TRBV20-1	.	TRBJ2-7	TGCAGCGTCGAGCCCAGGGGGAAGGGCTACGAGCAGTACTTC	CSVEPRGKGYEQYF
.	TRBV20-1	many	TRBJ2-1	TGCAGTGCTAGAGGTACTAACAACCCCTACAATGAGCAGTTCTTC	CSARGTNNPYNEQFF
.	TRBV27	many	TRBJ2-3	TGTGCCAGCAGTTTAAAAAGCACAGATACGCAGTATTTT	CASSLKSTDTQYF
TRBD2	TRBV30	many	TRBJ2-7	TGTGCCTGGAGTGTACGGGGGAGGGGTACCTCCTACGAGCAGTACTTC	CAWSVRGRGTSYEQYF
.	TRBV3-2	.	TRBJ1-5	TGTGCCAGCAGCCCTCGCGGTCCCAATCAGCCCCAGCATTTT	CASSPRGPNQPQHF
TRBD2	TRBV12-3/TRBV12-4	.	TRBJ2-7	TGTGCCAGCAGTCCCCTTGGCGGTAGCGGGGGGGCCTACGAGCAGTACTTC	CASSPLGGSGGAYEQYF
.	TRBV30	few	TRBJ2-1	TGTGCCTGGAGTGTACGGGCAGGTCCGCCCTTAGACTACAATGAGCAGTTCTTC	CAWSVRAGPPLDYNEQFF
.	TRBV7-9	.	TRBJ2-7	TGTGCCAGCAGCCCCAGTGGGCCGGGACAGCAGTACTTC	CASSPSGPGQQYF
TRBD1	TRBV5-1	many	TRBJ2-7	TGCGCCAGCAGCTCCGACAGGGGCGCGGTCCACGAGCAGTACTTC	CASSSDRGAVHEQYF
TRBD1	TRBV2	many	TRBJ2-3	TGTGCCAGCACTACTACAGGGGCCTTAAGCACAGATACGCAGTATTTT	CASTTTGALSTDTQYF
.	TRBV27	.	TRBJ2-7	TGTGCCAGCAGTTTACTCGGCCGGGTGTACGAGCAGTACTTC	CASSLLGRVYEQYF
TRBD1	TRBV7-9	many	TRBJ1-1	TGTGCCAGCAGCTTAGCGAGGACAGGGTCGACTGAAGCTTTCTTT	CASSLARTGSTEAFF
.	TRBV15	few	TRBJ1-3	TGTGCCACCAGCAGAGATTACCTTATCGTTCAGGGCATGCACACCATATATTTT	CATSRDYLIVQGMHTIYF
TRBD2	TRBV9	many	TRBJ2-2	TGTGCCAGCAGCGTAGTTCGAGCGGGAGAGAGGACCGGGGAGCTGTTTTTT	CASSVVRAGERTGELFF
TRBD2	TRBV20-1	.	TRBJ2-1	TGCAGTGCTAGGTACCCTAGCGGGAGTTTAGTGGGTGAGCAGTTCTTC	CSARYPSGSLVGEQFF
.	TRBV5-5	many	TRBJ1-4	TGTGCCAGCAGCACCGGGGAGGGCGGCAATGAAAAACTGTTTTTT	CASSTGEGGNEKLFF
.	TRBV6-2/TRBV6-3	many	TRBJ1-1	TGTGCCAGCAGGGAGACAGGAGACCTTGAAGCTTTCTTT	CASRETGDLEAFF
.	TRBV27	few	TRBJ2-7	TGTGCCAGCAGTCTCCGGCCCATCTACGAGCAGTACTTC	CASSLRPIYEQYF
.	TRBV24-1	few	TRBJ2-2	TGTGCCACCAGTGATTTAGGCGGGGGCATCGGGGAGCTGTTTTTT	CATSDLGGGIGELFF
TRBD1	TRBV20-1	many	TRBJ1-2	TGCAGTGCCAGAAGGGACAGCGTCAACATATATGGCTACACCTTC	CSARRDSVNIYGYTF
TRBD2	TRBV29-1	many	TRBJ2-5	TGCAGCTCCTTGGGACTAGCGGGAGGGCCGGGAGAGACCCAGTACTTC	CSSLGLAGGPGETQYF
TRBD2	TRBV4-3	many	TRBJ2-3	TGCGCCAGCAGCCAAGGGGGGACTAGCGCAGATACGCAGTATTTT	CASSQGGTSADTQYF
.	TRBV30	.	TRBJ2-2	TGTGCCTGGAGTCAGGACTTCACCGGGGAGCTGTTTTTT	CAWSQDFTGELFF